The 7 T cell receptor beta chains presented below share a single source sample, sequenced in a study of T cell changes during pregnancy in multiple sclerosis. The assay was immunoSEQ multiplex PCR, and TCRdb's table has in-frame clones only and misses some. The profile shows more than 35,000 clones, 80% to 95% of them singletons. Sequenced here: CD4+ T cells from peripheral blood mononuclear cells, sampled in the third trimester of pregnancy. The receptors stem from a female donor in good health, enrolled as a control in a pregnancy study.

The V and J genes are TRBV10-3 and TRBJ2-4; D not certain. This CDR3 comprises 15 residues. V lost 3 bases and J lost 0, with 9 bases in between. CDR1 and CDR2 (germline): ENHRY, SYGVKD. DNA for the CDR3: TGTGCCATCAGTGATGCGAGACTAGCCAAAAACATTCAGTACTTC. Its protein product is CAISDARLAKNIQYF.

The V gene is TRBV29-1, the J gene TRBJ1-1; no clear D gene. Germline V CDR1 and CDR2: SQVTM, ANQGSEA. The V end was cut by 5 bases, the J end by 7 bases, with 5 bases between. There are 9 residues in the CDR3. The CDR3 loop is CSVSIEAFF. In DNA, the CDR3 is TGCAGCGTTTCTATTGAAGCTTTCTTT.

The chain uses TRBV5-1 and TRBJ2-3, with D possibly being TRBD2 (5 bases). CDR3 length: 15 amino acids. Germline lookup yields CDR1 SGHRS and CDR2 YFSETQ. V was shortened by 0 bases and J by 3 bases, with 11 bases between the two germline ends. The CDR3 loop is CASSLAGSSTDTQYF. CDR3 nucleotide sequence: TGCGCCAGCAGCTTGGCGGGGTCGAGTACAGATACGCAGTATTTT.

This chain uses TRBV28 with TRBJ1-2; 7 nucleotides agree with TRBD1. This CDR3 comprises 13 residues. Trimming at V came to 6 bases and at J to 6 bases, leaving 7 bases not matched to a gene. Germline CDR1 is MDHEN and CDR2 is SYDVKM. The chain's CDR3 is CASRPTGNNGYTF. The CDR3 DNA follows: TGTGCCAGCAGACCGACAGGGAATAATGGCTACACCTTC.

The chain is built from TRBV4-1 and TRBJ1-4; 8 positions match TRBD1. V lost 4 bases to trimming and J lost 8 bases; unmatched junction nucleotides: 9. The germline CDR1 and CDR2 sequences are MGHRA and YSYEKL. The CDR3 covers 15 residues. DNA of the CDR3: TGCGCCAGCAGCCGGCAGGGGGCGCAGTACGAAAAACTGTTTTTT. Translated: CASSRQGAQYEKLFF.

This clone has a single count. This rearrangement joins TRBV11-2 to TRBJ2-2; D remains unclear. The CDR3 has 15 amino acids. V shed 0 bases and J shed 8 bases, with 13 bases lying between them. CDR1 SGHAT and CDR2 FQNNGV come from the germline V gene. CDR3 coding DNA: TGTGCCAGCAGCTTAGACTTTGGTAGTCTGGGGGAGCTGTTTTTT. Its translation: CASSLDFGSLGELFF.

V and J are TRBV9 and TRBJ1-6; TRBD1 is a possible D gene (5 bases). Germline V gives CDR1 SGDLS, CDR2 YYNGEE. V was cut by 0 bases and J by 9 bases, with 13 bases left in between. This CDR3 region has 15 residues. The CDR3 nucleotides are TGTGCCAGCAGCGTAGGCGGGGCACCGACTTCACCCCTCCACTTT. Amino acid sequence: CASSVGGAPTSPLHF.